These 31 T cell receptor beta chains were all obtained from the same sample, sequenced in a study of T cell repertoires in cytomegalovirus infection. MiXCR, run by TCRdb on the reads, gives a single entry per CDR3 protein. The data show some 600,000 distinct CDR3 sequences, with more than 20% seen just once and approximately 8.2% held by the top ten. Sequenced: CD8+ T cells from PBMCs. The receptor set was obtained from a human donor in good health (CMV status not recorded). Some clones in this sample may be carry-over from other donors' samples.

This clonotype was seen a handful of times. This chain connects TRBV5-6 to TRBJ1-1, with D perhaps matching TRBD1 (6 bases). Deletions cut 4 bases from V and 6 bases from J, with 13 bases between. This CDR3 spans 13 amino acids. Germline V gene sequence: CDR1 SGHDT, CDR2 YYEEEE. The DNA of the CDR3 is TGTGCCAGCAGCGGCAGGGGTCCGGCTGAAGCTTTCTTT. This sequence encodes CASSGRGPAEAFF.

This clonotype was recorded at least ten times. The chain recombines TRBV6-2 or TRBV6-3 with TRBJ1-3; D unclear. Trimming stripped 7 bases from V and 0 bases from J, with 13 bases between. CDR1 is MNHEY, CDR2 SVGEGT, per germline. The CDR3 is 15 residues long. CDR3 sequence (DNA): TGTGCCAGCAATTCGCCGTACTACTCTGGAAACACCATATATTTT. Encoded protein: CASNSPYYSGNTIYF.

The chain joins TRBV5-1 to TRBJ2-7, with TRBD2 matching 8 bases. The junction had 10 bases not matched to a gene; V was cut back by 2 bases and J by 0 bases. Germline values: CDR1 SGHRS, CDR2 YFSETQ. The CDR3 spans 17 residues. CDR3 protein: CASSFGLLAANSYEQYV. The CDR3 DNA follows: TGCGCCAGCAGCTTTGGTTTACTAGCGGCGAACTCCTACGAGCAGTACGTC.

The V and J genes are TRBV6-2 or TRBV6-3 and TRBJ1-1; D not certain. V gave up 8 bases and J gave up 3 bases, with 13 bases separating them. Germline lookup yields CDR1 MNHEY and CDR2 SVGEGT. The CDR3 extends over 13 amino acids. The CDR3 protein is CASSDVSDTEAFF. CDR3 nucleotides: TGTGCCAGCTCTGACGTTTCCGACACTGAAGCTTTCTTT.

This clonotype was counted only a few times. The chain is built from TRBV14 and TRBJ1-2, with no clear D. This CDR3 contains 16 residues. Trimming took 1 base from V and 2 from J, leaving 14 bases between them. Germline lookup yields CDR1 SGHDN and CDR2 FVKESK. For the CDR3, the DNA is TGTGCCAGCAGCCAAGCCCCTGGCCACGGCAACTATGGCTACACCTTC. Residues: CASSQAPGHGNYGYTF.

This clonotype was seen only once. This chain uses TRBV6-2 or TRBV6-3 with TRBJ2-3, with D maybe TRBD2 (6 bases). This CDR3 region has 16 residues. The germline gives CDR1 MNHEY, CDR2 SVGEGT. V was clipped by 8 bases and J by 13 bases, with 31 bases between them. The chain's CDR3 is CASQPETRGWRLEKYF. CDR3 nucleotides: TGTGCCAGCCAACCCGAGACGCGAGGATGGAGACTAGAAAAGTATTTT.

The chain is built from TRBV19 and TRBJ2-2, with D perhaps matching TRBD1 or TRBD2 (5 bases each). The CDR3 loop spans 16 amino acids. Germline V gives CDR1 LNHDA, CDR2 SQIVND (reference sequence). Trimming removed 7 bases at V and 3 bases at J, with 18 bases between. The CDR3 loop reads CASTTGRQRHTGELFF. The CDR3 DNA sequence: TGTGCCAGTACCACGGGGAGACAGCGACACACCGGGGAGCTGTTTTTT.

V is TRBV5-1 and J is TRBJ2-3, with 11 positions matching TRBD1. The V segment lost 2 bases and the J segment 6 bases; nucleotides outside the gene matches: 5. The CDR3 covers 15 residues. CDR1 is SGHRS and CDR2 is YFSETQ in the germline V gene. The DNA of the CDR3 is TGCGCCAGCAGCTTCGGACAGGGGGCATTGGATACGCAGTATTTT. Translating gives CASSFGQGALDTQYF. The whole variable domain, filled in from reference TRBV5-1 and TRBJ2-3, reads KAGVTQTPRYLIKTRGQQVTLSCSPISGHRSVSWYQQTPGQGLQFLFEYFSETQRNKGNFPGRFSGRQFSNSRSEMNVSTLELGDSALYLCASSFGQGALDTQYFGPGTRLTVL.

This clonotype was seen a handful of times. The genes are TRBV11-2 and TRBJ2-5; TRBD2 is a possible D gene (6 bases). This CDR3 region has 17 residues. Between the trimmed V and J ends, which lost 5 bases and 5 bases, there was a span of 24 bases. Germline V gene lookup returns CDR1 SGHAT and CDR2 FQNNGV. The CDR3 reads CASSLLEGGVVAETQYF. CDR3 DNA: TGTGCCAGCAGCCTACTAGAGGGAGGAGTGGTCGCGGAGACCCAGTACTTC.

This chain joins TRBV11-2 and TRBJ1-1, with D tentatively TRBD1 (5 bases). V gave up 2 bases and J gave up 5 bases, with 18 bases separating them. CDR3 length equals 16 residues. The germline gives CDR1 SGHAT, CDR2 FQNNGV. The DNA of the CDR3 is TGTGCCAGCAGCTTATGGGAAAAGGGGAAGGTGACTGAAGCTTTCTTT. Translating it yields CASSLWEKGKVTEAFF.

The CDR3 reads CASPLTGGASEAFF. The CDR3 DNA reads as TGTGCCAGCCCTTTGACAGGGGGCGCGTCTGAAGCTTTCTTT. This chain links TRBV2 with TRBJ1-1, with 10 bases fitting TRBD1. Per the germline V gene, CDR1 is SNHLY and CDR2 is FYNNEI. Losses at the gene ends were 8 bases for V and 6 bases for J; bases not matched to a gene: 9. CDR3 length equals 14 residues.

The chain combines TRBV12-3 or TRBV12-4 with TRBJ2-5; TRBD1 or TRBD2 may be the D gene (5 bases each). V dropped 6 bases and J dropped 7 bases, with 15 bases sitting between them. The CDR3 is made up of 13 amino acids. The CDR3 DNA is TGTGCCAGCAGCCCCCCGGGGCAGGCGACCCAGTACTTC. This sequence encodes CASSPPGQATQYF.

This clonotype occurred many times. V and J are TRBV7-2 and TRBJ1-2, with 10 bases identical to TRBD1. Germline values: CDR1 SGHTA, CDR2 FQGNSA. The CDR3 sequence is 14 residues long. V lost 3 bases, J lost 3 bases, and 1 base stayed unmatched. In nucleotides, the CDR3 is TGTGCCAGCAGCTTCGGACAGGGGGACTATGGCTACACCTTC. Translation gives CASSFGQGDYGYTF.

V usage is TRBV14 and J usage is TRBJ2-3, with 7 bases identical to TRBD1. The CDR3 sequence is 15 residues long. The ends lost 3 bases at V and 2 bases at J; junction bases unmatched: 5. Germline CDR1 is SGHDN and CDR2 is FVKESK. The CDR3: CASSHPGTATDTQYF. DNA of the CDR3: TGTGCCAGCAGCCATCCCGGGACAGCCACAGATACGCAGTATTTT. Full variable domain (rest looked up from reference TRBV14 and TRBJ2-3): EAGVTQFPSHSVIEKGQTVTLRCDPISGHDNLYWYRRVMGKEIKFLLHFVKESKQDESGMPNNRFLAERTGGTYSTLKVQPAELEDSGVYFCASSHPGTATDTQYFGPGTRLTVL.

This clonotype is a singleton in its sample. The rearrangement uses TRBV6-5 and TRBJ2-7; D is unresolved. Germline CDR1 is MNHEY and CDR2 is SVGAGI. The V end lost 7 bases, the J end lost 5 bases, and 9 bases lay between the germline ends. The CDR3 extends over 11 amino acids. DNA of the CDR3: TGTGCCAGCAATAACGGCGACGAGCAGTACGTC. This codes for CASNNGDEQYV.

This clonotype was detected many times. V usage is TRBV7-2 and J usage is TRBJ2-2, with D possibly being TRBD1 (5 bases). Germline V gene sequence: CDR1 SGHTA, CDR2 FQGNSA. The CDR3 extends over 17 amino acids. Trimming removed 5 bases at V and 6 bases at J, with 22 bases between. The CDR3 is CASSPPGQEWSPGELFF. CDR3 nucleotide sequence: TGTGCCAGCAGCCCTCCCGGACAAGAATGGAGCCCCGGGGAGCTGTTTTTT. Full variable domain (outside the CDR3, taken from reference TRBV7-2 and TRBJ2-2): GAGVSQSPSNKVTEKGKDVELRCDPISGHTALYWYRQSLGQGLEFLIYFQGNSAPDKSGLPSDRFSAERTGGSVSTLTIQRTQQEDSAVYLCASSPPGQEWSPGELFFGEGSRLTVL.

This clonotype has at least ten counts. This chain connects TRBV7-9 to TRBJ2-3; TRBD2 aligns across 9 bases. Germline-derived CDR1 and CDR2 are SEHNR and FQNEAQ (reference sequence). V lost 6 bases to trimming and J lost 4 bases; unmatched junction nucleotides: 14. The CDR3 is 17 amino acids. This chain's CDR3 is CASSSTTGTSSADTQYF. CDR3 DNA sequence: TGTGCCAGCAGTTCAACTACCGGGACTAGCTCTGCAGATACGCAGTATTTT.

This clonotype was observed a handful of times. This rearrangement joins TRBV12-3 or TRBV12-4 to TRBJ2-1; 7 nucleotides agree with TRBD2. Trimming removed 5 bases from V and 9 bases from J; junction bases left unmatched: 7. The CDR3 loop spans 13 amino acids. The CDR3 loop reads CASSQGSGGEQFF. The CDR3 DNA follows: TGTGCCAGCAGTCAGGGCTCGGGGGGTGAGCAGTTCTTC.

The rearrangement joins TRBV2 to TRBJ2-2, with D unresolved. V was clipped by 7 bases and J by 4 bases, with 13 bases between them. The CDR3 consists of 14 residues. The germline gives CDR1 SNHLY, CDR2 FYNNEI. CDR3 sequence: CASKRLVITGELFF. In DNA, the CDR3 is TGTGCCAGCAAAAGATTGGTAATCACCGGGGAGCTGTTTTTT.

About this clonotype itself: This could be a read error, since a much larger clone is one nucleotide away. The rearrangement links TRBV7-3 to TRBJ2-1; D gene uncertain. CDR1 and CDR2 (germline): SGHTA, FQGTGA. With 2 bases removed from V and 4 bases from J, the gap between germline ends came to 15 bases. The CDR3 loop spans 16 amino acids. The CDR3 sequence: CASSLVSASIYNEQFF. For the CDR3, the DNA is TGTGCCAGCAGCTTAGTGTCGGCTTCCATTTACAATGAGCAGTTCTTC.

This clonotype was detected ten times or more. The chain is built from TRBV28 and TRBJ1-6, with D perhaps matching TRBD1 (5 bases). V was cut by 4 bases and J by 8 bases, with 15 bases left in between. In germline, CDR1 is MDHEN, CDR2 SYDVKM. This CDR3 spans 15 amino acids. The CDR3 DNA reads TGTGCCAGCAGTTCGCTTGCAGGGACCTATTCACCCCTCCACTTT. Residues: CASSSLAGTYSPLHF.

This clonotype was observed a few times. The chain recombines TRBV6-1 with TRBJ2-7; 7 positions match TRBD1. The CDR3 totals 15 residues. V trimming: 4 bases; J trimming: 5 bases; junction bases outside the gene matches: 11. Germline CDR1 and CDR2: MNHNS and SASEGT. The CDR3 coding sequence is TGTGCCAGCAGTGTGAGGACAGGTACAGGGAACGAGCAGTACTTC. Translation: CASSVRTGTGNEQYF.

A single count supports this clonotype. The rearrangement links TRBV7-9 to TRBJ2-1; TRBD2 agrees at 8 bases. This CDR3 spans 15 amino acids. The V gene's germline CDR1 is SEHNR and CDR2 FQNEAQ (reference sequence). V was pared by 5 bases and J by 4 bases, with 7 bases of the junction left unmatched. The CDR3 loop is CASSAEAGGYNEQFF. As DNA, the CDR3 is TGTGCCAGCAGCGCGGAGGCGGGAGGATACAATGAGCAGTTCTTC.

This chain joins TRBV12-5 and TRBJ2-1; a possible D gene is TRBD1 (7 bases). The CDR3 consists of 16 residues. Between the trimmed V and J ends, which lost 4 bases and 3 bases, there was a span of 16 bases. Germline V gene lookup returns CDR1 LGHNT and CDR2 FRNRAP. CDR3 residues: CASGSPGGGFYNEQFF. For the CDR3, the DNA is TGTGCTAGTGGTTCACCTGGAGGGGGCTTCTACAATGAGCAGTTCTTC.

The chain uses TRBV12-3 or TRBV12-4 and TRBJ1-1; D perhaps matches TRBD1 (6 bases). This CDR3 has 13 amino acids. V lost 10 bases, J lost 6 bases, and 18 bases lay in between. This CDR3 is CANSPTGVPEAFF. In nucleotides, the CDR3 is TGTGCCAACAGCCCGACAGGAGTCCCTGAAGCTTTCTTT.

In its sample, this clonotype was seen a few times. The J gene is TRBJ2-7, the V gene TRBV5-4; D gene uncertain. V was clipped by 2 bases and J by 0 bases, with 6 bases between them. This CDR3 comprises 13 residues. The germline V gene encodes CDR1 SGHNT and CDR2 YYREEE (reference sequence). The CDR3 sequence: CASSFATSYEQYF. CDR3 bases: TGTGCCAGCAGCTTCGCTACCTCCTACGAGCAGTACTTC.

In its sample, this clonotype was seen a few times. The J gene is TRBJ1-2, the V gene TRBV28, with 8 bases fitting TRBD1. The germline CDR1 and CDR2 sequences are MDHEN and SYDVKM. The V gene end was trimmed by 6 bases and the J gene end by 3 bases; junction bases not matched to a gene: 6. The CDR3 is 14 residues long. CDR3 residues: CASRPLDRDYGYTF. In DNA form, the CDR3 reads TGTGCCAGCAGACCCCTGGACAGGGACTATGGCTACACCTTC.

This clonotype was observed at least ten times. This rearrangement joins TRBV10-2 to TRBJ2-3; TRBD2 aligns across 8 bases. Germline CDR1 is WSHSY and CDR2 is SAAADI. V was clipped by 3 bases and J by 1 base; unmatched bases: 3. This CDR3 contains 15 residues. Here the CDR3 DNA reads TGCGCCAGCAGTGACCCGGGGGGGGGCACAGATACGCAGTATTTT. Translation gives CASSDPGGGTDTQYF.

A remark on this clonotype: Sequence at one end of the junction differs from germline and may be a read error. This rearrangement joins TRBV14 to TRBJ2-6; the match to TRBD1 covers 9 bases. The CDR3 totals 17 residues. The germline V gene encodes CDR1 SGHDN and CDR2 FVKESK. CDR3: CASSQDGQGSGTNVLTF. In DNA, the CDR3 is TGTGCCAGCAGCCAAGATGGACAGGGGTCTGGGACCAACGTCCTGACTTTC.

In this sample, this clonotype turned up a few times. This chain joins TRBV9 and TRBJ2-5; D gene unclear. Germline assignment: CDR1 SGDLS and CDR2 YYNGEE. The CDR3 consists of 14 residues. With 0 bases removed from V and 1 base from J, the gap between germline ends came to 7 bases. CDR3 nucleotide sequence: TGTGCCAGCAGCGTAGCCGGTTCCCAAGAGACCCAGTACTTC. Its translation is CASSVAGSQETQYF. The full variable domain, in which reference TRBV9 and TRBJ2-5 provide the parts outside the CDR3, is DSGVTQTPKHLITATGQRVTLRCSPRSGDLSVYWYQQSLDQGLQFLIQYYNGEERAKGNILERFSAQQFPDLHSELNLSSLELGDSALYFCASSVAGSQETQYFGPGTRLLVL.

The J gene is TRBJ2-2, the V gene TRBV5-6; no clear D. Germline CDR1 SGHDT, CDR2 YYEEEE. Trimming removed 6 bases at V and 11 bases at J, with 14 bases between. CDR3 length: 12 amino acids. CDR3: CASNVDTDELFF. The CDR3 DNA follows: TGTGCCAGCAACGTTGACACGGACGAGCTGTTTTTT. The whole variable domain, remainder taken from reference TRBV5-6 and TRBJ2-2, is DAGVTQSPTHLIKTRGQQVTLRCSPKSGHDTVSWYQQALGQGPQFIFQYYEEEERQRGNFPDRFSGHQFPNYSSELNVNALLLGDSALYLCASNVDTDELFFGEGSRLTVL.